A single sample is the source of the 25 T cell receptor beta chains below, sequenced in a study of CD8 T cells in Susac syndrome. Random hexamers primed reverse transcription of 0.5 to 1 ug RNA. Using its own MiXCR run on the immunoSEQ multiplex PCR reads, TCRdb lists one record per CDR3 protein. The table includes under 250,000 distinct CDR3 sequences, 93% detected once. The sequenced material came from CD4+ T cells from PBMCs. The receptor source for this set is a human donor with multiple sclerosis.

V and J are TRBV24-1 and TRBJ2-7; D is perhaps TRBD1 (6 bases). Germline V lookup: CDR1 KGHDR, CDR2 SFDVKD. The CDR3 spans 12 residues. Trimming took 10 bases from V and 4 from J, leaving 13 bases between them. The CDR3 loop reads CATLHRVYEQYF. Here the CDR3 DNA reads TGTGCCACGCTACACAGGGTTTACGAGCAGTACTTC.

This chain joins TRBV3-1 and TRBJ1-2, with D possibly matching TRBD1 (5 bases). Deletions cut 4 bases from V and 6 bases from J, with 18 bases between. Germline V CDR1 and CDR2: LGHDT, YNNKEL (reference sequence). This CDR3 is 15 amino acids long. The DNA for the CDR3 is TGTGCCAGCAGCCCCAATCGGGACCCCGGGAATGGCTACACCTTC. Encoded protein: CASSPNRDPGNGYTF.

This chain uses TRBV7-2 with TRBJ2-6; a possible D gene is TRBD1 (6 bases). Germline CDR1 and CDR2: SGHTA and FQGNSA. Between the trimmed V and J ends, which lost 4 bases and 6 bases, there was a span of 13 bases. CDR3 length: 15 residues. DNA of the CDR3: TGTGCCAGCAGCTCCCAACAGGGAAAGGCCAACGTCCTGACTTTC. It specifies CASSSQQGKANVLTF.

The J gene is TRBJ2-1, the V gene TRBV12-3 or TRBV12-4, with TRBD2 matching over 8 bases. The V and J ends lost 3 bases and 2 bases, in that order; junction bases with no gene match: 3. This CDR3 has 15 residues. In DNA, the CDR3 is TGTGCCAGCAGTTTCGGGAGGGGACCCTACAATGAGCAGTTCTTC. This codes for CASSFGRGPYNEQFF.

This clonotype was seen a single time. DNA of the CDR3: TGTGCCAGCAGCGTAGCGTCCTCCTTCACAGATACGCAGTATTTT. Residues: CASSVASSFTDTQYF. The rearrangement joins TRBV9 to TRBJ2-3; D ambiguous. Trimming left V 0 bases short and J 2 bases short, with 10 bases between. The germline gives CDR1 SGDLS, CDR2 YYNGEE. The CDR3 totals 15 residues. Looking up the rest from reference TRBV9 and TRBJ2-3 gives the full variable domain: DSGVTQTPKHLITATGQRVTLRCSPRSGDLSVYWYQQSLDQGLQFLIQYYNGEERAKGNILERFSAQQFPDLHSELNLSSLELGDSALYFCASSVASSFTDTQYFGPGTRLTVL.

The chain couples TRBV29-1 to TRBJ2-1; 10 bases agree with TRBD1. CDR3 length: 16 amino acids. Germline V CDR1 and CDR2: SQVTM, ANQGSEA. V dropped 7 bases and J dropped 0; count of bases not matched to a gene: 9. The CDR3 DNA reads as TGCAGCGCCACGGGGACAGGGGCGCTCTCCTACAATGAGCAGTTCTTC. Its protein product is CSATGTGALSYNEQFF.

This clonotype showed up just a few times. The CDR3 DNA sequence: TGTGCCAGCAGCCCCCGTGAGACAGGGAGGTCAGATACGCAGTATTTT. As protein: CASSPRETGRSDTQYF. The chain couples TRBV9 to TRBJ2-3; D perhaps matches TRBD1 (7 bases). Per the germline V gene, CDR1 is SGDLS and CDR2 is YYNGEE. This CDR3 is built from 16 residues. V was clipped by 4 bases and J by 4 bases, with 19 bases between them.

The chain combines TRBV14 with TRBJ2-3; a weak D match, TRBD2 (7 bases). The CDR3 has 18 amino acids. Trimming removed 3 bases at V and 0 bases at J, with 19 bases between. Germline V CDR1 and CDR2: SGHDN, FVKESK. In DNA, the CDR3 is TGTGCCAGCAGCCACCTCTGGGGGCAGCGGGATAGCACAGATACGCAGTATTTT. Residues: CASSHLWGQRDSTDTQYF.

The chain couples TRBV4-2 to TRBJ2-1; weak D call: TRBD1 (6 bases). The CDR3 has 15 residues. Trimming pared 2 bases from V and 5 bases from J, leaving 13 bases between. Germline V gives CDR1 LGHNA, CDR2 YNFKEQ. CDR3 sequence reads: CASSQFYRAHNEQFF. The DNA of the CDR3 is TGTGCCAGCAGCCAATTTTACAGGGCCCACAATGAGCAGTTCTTC.

The DNA for the CDR3 is TGTGCCAGCAGTGATCGGGGGAGCAATGGCTACACCTTC. It is translated as CASSDRGSNGYTF. This chain connects TRBV2 to TRBJ1-2, with D maybe TRBD1 (5 bases). CDR1 and CDR2 from the germline V gene are SNHLY and FYNNEI. This CDR3 is 13 amino acids long. The V end was cut by 3 bases, the J end by 6 bases, with 11 bases between.

The rearrangement links TRBV12-3 or TRBV12-4 to TRBJ2-3; TRBD1 aligns across 7 bases. After removal of 4 bases from V and 6 bases from J, the junction contained 7 bases not matched to a gene. The CDR3 extends over 14 amino acids. The CDR3 spells CASSSGQKSDTQYF. In DNA, the CDR3 is TGTGCCAGCAGTTCGGGACAGAAGTCGGATACGCAGTATTTT.

The V and J genes are TRBV7-2 and TRBJ1-1; 7 bases are shared with TRBD1. CDR3 length: 15 amino acids. V dropped 5 bases and J dropped 4; count of bases not matched to a gene: 10. CDR1 is SGHTA and CDR2 is FQGNSA in the germline V gene. Here the CDR3 DNA reads TGTGCCAGCAGCGTAGAGACAGGGCGGGGCACTGAAGCTTTCTTT. This gives the protein CASSVETGRGTEAFF.

V and J are TRBV7-9 and TRBJ1-2, with 7 bases that match TRBD1. The V segment lost 0 bases and the J segment 6 bases; nucleotides outside the gene matches: 7. CDR1 SEHNR and CDR2 FQNEAQ come from the germline V gene (reference sequence). The CDR3 has 15 amino acids. CDR3 protein: CASSLAGQQPHGYTF. DNA for the CDR3: TGTGCCAGCAGCTTAGCGGGACAGCAACCTCATGGCTACACCTTC.

The rearrangement joins TRBV3-1 to TRBJ2-5; 7 positions match TRBD2. The CDR3 spans 18 residues. J gave up 5 bases and V 0 bases, and 15 bases lay outside the gene matches. Germline V gene data show CDR1 as LGHDT and CDR2 as YNNKEL (reference sequence). The CDR3 protein is CASSQEAQRGLLRETQYF. The CDR3 DNA follows: TGTGCCAGCAGCCAAGAAGCCCAGCGGGGCCTTCTAAGGGAGACCCAGTACTTC.

V usage is TRBV19 and J usage is TRBJ1-2, with D tentatively TRBD1 (5 bases). From germline, CDR1 is LNHDA and CDR2 SQIVND (reference sequence). This CDR3 spans 14 amino acids. V was pared by 7 bases and J by 3 bases, with 15 bases between. The CDR3 loop reads CASTPSRVHYGYTF. The CDR3 DNA is TGTGCCAGTACCCCCTCCAGGGTACACTATGGCTACACCTTC. Combining the CDR3 with reference TRBV19 and TRBJ1-2 gives the whole variable domain DGGITQSPKYLFRKEGQNVTLSCEQNLNHDAMYWYRQDPGQGLRLIYYSQIVNDFQKGDIAEGYSVSREKKESFPLTVTSAQKNPTAFYLCASTPSRVHYGYTFGSGTRLTVV.

V is TRBV14 and J is TRBJ2-1, with 9 positions matching TRBD2. This CDR3 comprises 15 residues. The V segment lost 7 bases and the J segment 4 bases; nucleotides outside the gene matches: 8. Germline V lookup: CDR1 SGHDN, CDR2 FVKESK. The CDR3 DNA sequence: TGTGCCAGCACCCAGCGGGAGGCGGAATACAATGAGCAGTTCTTC. The encoded protein is CASTQREAEYNEQFF.

The chain has TRBV2 and TRBJ2-3; D uncertain. V was shortened by 8 bases and J by 1 base, with 10 bases between the two germline ends. The CDR3 consists of 13 residues. The germline V gene has CDR1 SNHLY and CDR2 FYNNEI. The chain's CDR3 is CASRSFGTDTQYF. CDR3 coding DNA: TGTGCCAGCCGGAGTTTCGGCACAGATACGCAGTATTTT.

The V call is TRBV28, the J call TRBJ1-1; D ambiguous. Germline CDR1 MDHEN, CDR2 SYDVKM. CDR3 size: 12 residues. V lost 7 bases and J lost 8, with 14 bases in between. The CDR3 bases are TGTGCCAGCACGACGGACCGATACGAAGCTTTCTTT. Translated: CASTTDRYEAFF.

V gene TRBV28 combines with J gene TRBJ1-6, with a possible D match to TRBD1 (5 bases). The V gene's germline CDR1 is MDHEN and CDR2 SYDVKM. The CDR3 loop spans 13 amino acids. Trimming left V 7 bases short and J 9 bases short, with 13 bases between. CDR3 DNA sequence: TGTGCCAGCAAAGGAGGGACCGGTTCACCCCTCCACTTT. Translated, it gives CASKGGTGSPLHF.

V is TRBV4-2 and J is TRBJ2-5; D gene unclear. The CDR3 has 14 amino acids. Trimming pared 0 bases from V and 4 bases from J, leaving 9 bases between. Germline V gene data show CDR1 as LGHNA and CDR2 as YNFKEQ. The CDR3, as DNA: TGTGCCAGCAGCCAAGACGACCGCGGAGAGACCCAGTACTTC. Encoded protein: CASSQDDRGETQYF.

The chain couples TRBV6-2 or TRBV6-3 to TRBJ1-1, with 9 positions matching TRBD1. V lost 4 bases and J lost 6; bases outside the gene matches: 12. Germline values: CDR1 MNHEY, CDR2 SVGEGT. The CDR3 has 16 amino acids. CDR3 coding DNA: TGTGCCAGCAGTTCCCCCGCCGGGACAGGGTGGCCTGAAGCTTTCTTT. Its protein is CASSSPAGTGWPEAFF.

The chain links TRBV5-1 to TRBJ1-1; a possible D gene is TRBD1 (5 bases). Trimming removed 6 bases at V and 1 base at J, with 13 bases between. The CDR3 is made up of 14 amino acids. The germline V gene has CDR1 SGHRS and CDR2 YFSETQ. CDR3 nucleotides: TGCGCCAGCAACCCAGGGACGGAGAACACTGAAGCTTTCTTT. Protein sequence: CASNPGTENTEAFF. Full variable domain (missing parts from reference TRBV5-1 and TRBJ1-1): KAGVTQTPRYLIKTRGQQVTLSCSPISGHRSVSWYQQTPGQGLQFLFEYFSETQRNKGNFPGRFSGRQFSNSRSEMNVSTLELGDSALYLCASNPGTENTEAFFGQGTRLTVV.

J is TRBJ1-4 and V is TRBV2; 7 nucleotides agree with TRBD1. CDR3 length: 13 amino acids. The germline V gene has CDR1 SNHLY and CDR2 FYNNEI. The junction had 8 bases not matched to a gene; V was cut back by 8 bases and J by 8 bases. The CDR3 DNA is TGTGCCAGCTCAGACAGGGCTCAGGAAAAACTGTTTTTT. Encoded protein: CASSDRAQEKLFF.

The chain carries TRBV29-1 and TRBJ1-2; 8 bases match TRBD1. The CDR3 extends over 12 amino acids. The V gene's germline CDR1 is SQVTM and CDR2 ANQGSEA. The V segment lost 0 bases and the J segment 13 bases; nucleotides outside the gene matches: 7. In nucleotides, the CDR3 is TGCAGCGTTGAAGATCCGGGACAGGCGGTCACCTTC. Amino acid sequence: CSVEDPGQAVTF.

The V gene is TRBV29-1, the J gene TRBJ2-1; D gene unclear. This CDR3 is built from 14 residues. Trimming shortened V by 3 bases and J by 2 bases, and 11 bases separated the two germline ends. The V gene's germline CDR1 is SQVTM and CDR2 ANQGSEA. This chain's CDR3 is CSVEAPGAYNEQFF. CDR3 nucleotide sequence: TGCAGCGTTGAGGCCCCCGGAGCCTACAATGAGCAGTTCTTC.